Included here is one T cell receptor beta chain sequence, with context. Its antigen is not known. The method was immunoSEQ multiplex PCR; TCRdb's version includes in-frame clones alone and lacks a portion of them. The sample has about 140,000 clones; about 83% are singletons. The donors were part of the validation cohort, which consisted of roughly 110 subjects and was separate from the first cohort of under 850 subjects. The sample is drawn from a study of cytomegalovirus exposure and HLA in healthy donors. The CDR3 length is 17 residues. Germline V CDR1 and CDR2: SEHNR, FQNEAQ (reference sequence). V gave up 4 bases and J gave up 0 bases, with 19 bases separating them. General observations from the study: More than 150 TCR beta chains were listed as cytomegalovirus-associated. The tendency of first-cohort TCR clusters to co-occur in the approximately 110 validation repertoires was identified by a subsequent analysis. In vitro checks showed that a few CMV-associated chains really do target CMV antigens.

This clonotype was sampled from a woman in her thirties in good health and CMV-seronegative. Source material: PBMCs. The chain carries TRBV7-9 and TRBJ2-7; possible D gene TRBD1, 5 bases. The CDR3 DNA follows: TGTGCCAGCAGCTCCTGGGGTGGGCAGGGTCGCTCCTACGAGCAGTACTTC. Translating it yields CASSSWGGQGRSYEQYF.